The T cell receptor beta chain described here comes from a study of siplizumab effects on memory and regulatory T cells. Study-level results: Among mappable alloreactive CD4+ clones, the Treg-derived fraction averaged approximately 69% with siplizumab versus about 30% in controls.

Details on this clone: The antigen is not known.

V shed 8 bases and J 0 bases; nucleotides not matched to a gene: 3. The CDR3 length is 16 residues. Germline-derived CDR1 and CDR2 are LNHDA and SQIVND (reference sequence). Sequenced by immunoSEQ multiplex PCR; TCRdb stores in-frame clones only, minus some. The sample carries 99,000 or so clones, just over 90% recorded once. V gene TRBV19 combines with J gene TRBJ2-2; 13 nucleotides line up with TRBD2. Sequencing used CD4+ T cells sorted from blood. The clonotype originates from a human donor in good health. The DNA of the CDR3 is TGTGCCAGTGGGACTAGCGGGGTCGCGAACACCGGGGAGCTGTTTTTT. It codes for CASGTSGVANTGELFF.